These T cell receptor beta chains were read from a single sample in a study of control samples from healthy donors and cancer patients. Profiling relied on immunoSEQ multiplex PCR, and the TCRdb table lists in-frame clones only, not all of them. This table holds around 200,000 clones, roughly 94% found once. Input material: blood. These receptors all come from a man aged 45-65 years in good health. The CDR3 runs from the conserved cysteine through the conserved F or W. The D gene is left open where the match is weak. Clone size appears in some rows only: once, few, many, or a class for an expanded clone.

clone size: .
V gene: TRBV7-8
D gene: TRBD1
CDR3 protein: CASSSGTGYYEQYF

clone size: .
V gene: TRBV7-2
D gene: TRBD1
CDR3 protein: CASSWDRVGPQHF

clone size: .
V gene: TRBV12-2
D gene: .
CDR3 protein: CASRFWVIYGYTF

clone size: .
V gene: TRBV7-2
D gene: .
CDR3 protein: CASSLPTEGQPQHF

clone size: .
V gene: TRBV5-1
D gene: .
CDR3 protein: CASRLIGLAKNIQYF

clone size: few
V gene: TRBV5-1
D gene: .
CDR3 protein: CASSLAAGSGNTIYF

clone size: once
V gene: TRBV15
D gene: .
CDR3 protein: CATSRITVNSPLHF

clone size: .
V gene: TRBV5-1
D gene: .
CDR3 protein: CASSLTGDPQETQYF

clone size: .
V gene: TRBV18
D gene: .
CDR3 protein: CASSPNRGRAGDTQYF

clone size: .
V gene: TRBV6-5
D gene: .
CDR3 protein: CASRWVSGTEQFF

clone size: once
V gene: TRBV9
D gene: .
CDR3 protein: CASSVGWFNYGYTF

clone size: .
V gene: TRBV4-1
D gene: .
CDR3 protein: CASSQDPSGLGLETQYF

clone size: .
V gene: TRBV5-1
D gene: .
CDR3 protein: CASTMGTSTNEKLFF

clone size: .
V gene: TRBV14
D gene: .
CDR3 protein: CASSPVRVLDEQFF

clone size: .
V gene: TRBV2
D gene: .
CDR3 protein: CASSDQDSPWNYNEQFF

clone size: .
V gene: TRBV6-5
D gene: TRBD1
CDR3 protein: CASRDRPGEQYF

clone size: .
V gene: TRBV7-9
D gene: .
CDR3 protein: CASSLALVGEKLFF

clone size: .
V gene: TRBV21-1
D gene: .
CDR3 protein: CASSKMGGDRAETQYF

clone size: .
V gene: TRBV28
D gene: .
CDR3 protein: CASSSVGRGGGGYTF

clone size: once
V gene: TRBV7-2
D gene: .
CDR3 protein: CASSSGRGDQPQHF

clone size: .
V gene: TRBV9
D gene: .
CDR3 protein: CASSRQFTDTQYF

clone size: once
V gene: TRBV4-3
D gene: TRBD1
CDR3 protein: CASSSRDRAFYTF

clone size: .
V gene: TRBV11-2
D gene: .
CDR3 protein: CASSLDRAGLGETQYF

clone size: .
V gene: TRBV3-1/TRBV3-2
D gene: TRBD1
CDR3 protein: CASSQPQGAGANVLTF

clone size: .
V gene: TRBV5-1
D gene: .
CDR3 protein: CASSPTAGSDEQYF

clone size: .
V gene: TRBV10-3
D gene: .
CDR3 protein: CAISETGNTEAFF

clone size: .
V gene: TRBV15
D gene: .
CDR3 protein: CATSRSIEAGANVLTF

clone size: .
V gene: TRBV3-1/TRBV3-2
D gene: .
CDR3 protein: CASSPQGNYGYTF

clone size: .
V gene: TRBV6-5
D gene: .
CDR3 protein: CASRYGRSMNTEAFF

clone size: .
V gene: TRBV19
D gene: .
CDR3 protein: CASSRTDSPVQYF

clone size: .
V gene: TRBV7-2
D gene: .
CDR3 protein: CASSLSRNQPQHF

clone size: .
V gene: TRBV5-1
D gene: .
CDR3 protein: CASSLQGVGTEAFF

clone size: .
V gene: TRBV11-2
D gene: .
CDR3 protein: CASSLIPARNEKLFF

clone size: once
V gene: TRBV30
D gene: .
CDR3 protein: CAWSRGANYGYTF

clone size: .
V gene: TRBV5-5
D gene: .
CDR3 protein: CASSLIGSSYEQYF

clone size: .
V gene: TRBV5-1
D gene: .
CDR3 protein: CASSLVGELNSPLHF

clone size: .
V gene: TRBV4-1
D gene: TRBD1
CDR3 protein: CASSQAGGYGYTF

clone size: .
V gene: TRBV5-1
D gene: TRBD1
CDR3 protein: CASIPHASGTGNYNEQFF

clone size: .
V gene: TRBV19
D gene: TRBD1
CDR3 protein: CASMGGQGDYEQYF

clone size: .
V gene: TRBV9
D gene: .
CDR3 protein: CASSVTGGGGEAFF

clone size: .
V gene: TRBV6-6
D gene: TRBD1
CDR3 protein: CASSYGDRTGYTF

clone size: .
V gene: TRBV5-1
D gene: TRBD2
CDR3 protein: CASRIGLAGPDTQYF

clone size: .
V gene: TRBV6-2/TRBV6-3
D gene: .
CDR3 protein: CASSYRADADTQYF

clone size: .
V gene: TRBV12-3/TRBV12-4
D gene: .
CDR3 protein: CASSKGIETQYF